Listed below are T cell receptor beta chains from one sample, sequenced in a study of PD-1 blockade in classical Hodgkin lymphoma. The assay was immunoSEQ multiplex PCR, and TCRdb's table has in-frame clones only and misses some. Of about 47,000 clones in the sample, about 80% were seen once. This sample comprised peripheral blood mononuclear cells (PBMCs), obtained before the fourth cycle of nivolumab. These receptor sequences come from a human donor with classical Hodgkin lymphoma. The CDR3 runs from the conserved cysteine through the conserved F or W. The order of the fields is J gene, D gene, CDR3 length, clone size, V gene, CDR3 protein, CDR3 DNA. The D gene is left open where the match is weak. Where a row states a size, it is once, few, many or the class of an expanded clone; other rows omit it.

>TRBJ1-4|TRBD1|15|-|TRBV6-5
CASSYARDRNEKLFF
TGTGCCAGCAGTTACGCTAGGGACAGAAATGAAAAACTGTTTTTT
>TRBJ1-3|-|13|-|TRBV5-6
CASSLKDGNTIYF
TGTGCCAGCAGCTTAAAGGATGGAAACACCATATATTTT
>TRBJ2-1|-|15|-|TRBV6-6
CASSYSTRGGNEQFF
TGTGCCAGCAGTTACTCGACTAGGGGGGGGAATGAGCAGTTCTTC
>TRBJ1-5|-|16|-|TRBV15
CATSSAPTQSNQPQHF
TGTGCCACCAGCAGTGCCCCTACCCAGAGCAATCAGCCCCAGCATTTT
>TRBJ2-1|TRBD2|19|-|TRBV15
CATSRGVGGASGRYNEQFF
TGTGCCACCAGCAGAGGCGTTGGTGGGGCTAGCGGGAGGTACAATGAGCAGTTCTTC
>TRBJ1-1|TRBD1|12|-|TRBV5-1
CASSAGQGEAFF
TGCGCCAGCAGCGCGGGACAGGGGGAAGCTTTCTTT
>TRBJ1-1|-|13|-|TRBV30
CAWSVTENTEAFF
TGTGCCTGGAGTGTTACTGAGAACACTGAAGCTTTCTTT
>TRBJ2-7|-|13|-|TRBV6-1
CASSRNGGTEQYF
TGTGCCAGCAGCCGAAATGGGGGGACCGAGCAGTACTTC
>TRBJ2-7|TRBD2|15|-|TRBV28
CASSPWAGGSYEQYF
TGTGCCAGCAGCCCTTGGGCGGGGGGGTCCTACGAGCAGTACTTC
>TRBJ2-7|TRBD2|18|-|TRBV5-6
CASSLVRIAGEGSYEQYF
TGTGCCAGCAGCCTGGTCCGTATTGCTGGGGAGGGTTCCTACGAGCAGTACTTC
>TRBJ1-1|-|11|-|TRBV7-3
CASSLGGEAFF
TGTGCCAGCAGCTTAGGAGGCGAAGCTTTCTTT
>TRBJ1-2|TRBD1|16|-|TRBV28
CASSSSRDRGRRGYTF
TGTGCCAGCAGTTCGTCCCGGGACAGGGGGCGACGTGGCTACACCTTC
>TRBJ2-3|-|11|-|TRBV10-3
CAISVVDTQYF
TGTGCCATCAGTGTTGTAGATACGCAGTATTTT
>TRBJ1-2|-|13|few|TRBV2
CASVEGKGYGYTF
TGTGCCAGCGTGGAAGGGAAGGGGTATGGCTACACCTTC
>TRBJ2-7|TRBD1|15|-|TRBV27
CASSHGTGQRSEQYF
TGTGCCAGCAGTCACGGGACAGGGCAGCGGTCCGAGCAGTACTTC
>TRBJ2-7|TRBD1|13|-|TRBV28
CASSVTRGPEQYF
TGTGCCAGCAGTGTCACCAGGGGGCCTGAGCAGTACTTC
>TRBJ2-1|-|12|-|TRBV19
CASSMLRNEQFF
TGTGCCAGTAGTATGTTACGAAATGAGCAGTTCTTC
>TRBJ1-4|-|11|-|TRBV28
CASSPGGKLFF
TGTGCCAGCAGCCCCGGCGGTAAACTGTTTTTT
>TRBJ1-5|-|14|-|TRBV7-8
CASSLEGSNQPQHF
TGTGCCAGCAGCTTAGAAGGTAGCAATCAGCCCCAGCATTTT
>TRBJ2-1|TRBD2|15|-|TRBV5-1
CASSLEGLASGEQFF
TGCGCCAGCAGCTTGGAGGGACTAGCATCGGGTGAGCAGTTCTTC
>TRBJ1-1|TRBD1|16|-|TRBV18
CASSPRDRIMNTEAFF
TGTGCCAGCTCACCCCGGGACAGGATTATGAACACTGAAGCTTTCTTT
>TRBJ2-3|TRBD2|15|-|TRBV7-9
CASSPSGVSTDTQYF
TGTGCCAGCAGCCCTAGCGGGGTTAGCACAGATACGCAGTATTTT
>TRBJ2-7|-|14|-|TRBV7-2
CASSLFEGAYEQYF
TGTGCCAGCAGCTTATTTGAAGGGGCCTACGAGCAGTACTTC